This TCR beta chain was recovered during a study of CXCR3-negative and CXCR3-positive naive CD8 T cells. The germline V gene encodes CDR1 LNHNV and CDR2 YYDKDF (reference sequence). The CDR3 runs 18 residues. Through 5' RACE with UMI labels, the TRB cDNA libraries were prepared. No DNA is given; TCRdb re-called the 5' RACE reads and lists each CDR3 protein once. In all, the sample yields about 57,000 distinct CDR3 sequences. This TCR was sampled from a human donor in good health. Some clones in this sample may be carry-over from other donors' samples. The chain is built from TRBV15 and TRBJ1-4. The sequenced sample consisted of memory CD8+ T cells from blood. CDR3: CATSRSRFYWATNEKLFF.